This T cell receptor (beta chain) appears in the sequencing data of a study of T cell repertoires in cytomegalovirus infection. The table lists this clonotype with many counts. TCRdb redid the calling of the reads with MiXCR, one entry per CDR3 protein. This table has hundreds of thousands of distinct CDR3 sequences, about 24% appearing once. Germline-derived CDR1 and CDR2 are LGHNT and FRNRAP. Trimming left V 4 bases short and J 7 bases short, with 10 bases between. The CDR3 extends over 12 amino acids. This chain uses TRBV12-5 with TRBJ1-1, with D possibly TRBD1 on 5 matching bases. The sample taken for sequencing was CD8+ T cells from PBMCs. The source of this sequence is a human donor in good health (CMV status not recorded). Some clones in this sample may be carry-over from other donors' samples. DNA of the CDR3: TGTGCTAGTGGTTATGACAGCTATGAAGCTTTCTTT. This gives the protein CASGYDSYEAFF.